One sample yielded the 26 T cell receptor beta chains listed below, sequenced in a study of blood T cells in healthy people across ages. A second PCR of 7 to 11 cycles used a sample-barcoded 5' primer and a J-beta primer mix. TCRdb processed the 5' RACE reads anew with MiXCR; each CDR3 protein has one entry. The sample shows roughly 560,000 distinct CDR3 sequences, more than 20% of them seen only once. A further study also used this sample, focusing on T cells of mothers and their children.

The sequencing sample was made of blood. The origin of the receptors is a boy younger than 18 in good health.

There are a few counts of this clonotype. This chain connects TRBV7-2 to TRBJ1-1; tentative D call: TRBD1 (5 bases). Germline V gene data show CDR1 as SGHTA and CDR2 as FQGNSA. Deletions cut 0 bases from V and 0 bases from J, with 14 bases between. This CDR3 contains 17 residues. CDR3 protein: CASSLAGGSGMNTEAFF. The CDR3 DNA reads TGTGCCAGCAGCTTAGCTGGGGGTAGCGGAATGAACACTGAAGCTTTCTTT. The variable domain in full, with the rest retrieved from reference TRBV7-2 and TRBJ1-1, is GAGVSQSPSNKVTEKGKDVELRCDPISGHTALYWYRQSLGQGLEFLIYFQGNSAPDKSGLPSDRFSAERTGGSVSTLTIQRTQQEDSAVYLCASSLAGGSGMNTEAFFGQGTRLTVV.

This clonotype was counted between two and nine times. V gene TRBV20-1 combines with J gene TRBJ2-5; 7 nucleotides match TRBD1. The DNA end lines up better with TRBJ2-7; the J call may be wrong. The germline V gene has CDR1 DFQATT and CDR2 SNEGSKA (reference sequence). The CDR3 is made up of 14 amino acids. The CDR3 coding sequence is TGCAGTGCGCCGACAGGGCAACTACACAACGAGCAGTACTTC. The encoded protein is CSAPTGQLHNEQYF.

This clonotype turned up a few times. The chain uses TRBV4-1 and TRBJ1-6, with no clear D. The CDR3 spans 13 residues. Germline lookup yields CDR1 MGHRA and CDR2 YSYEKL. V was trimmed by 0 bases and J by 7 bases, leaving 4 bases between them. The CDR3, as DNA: TGCGCCAGCAGCCAAGACCCCAATTCACCCCTCCACTTT. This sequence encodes CASSQDPNSPLHF.

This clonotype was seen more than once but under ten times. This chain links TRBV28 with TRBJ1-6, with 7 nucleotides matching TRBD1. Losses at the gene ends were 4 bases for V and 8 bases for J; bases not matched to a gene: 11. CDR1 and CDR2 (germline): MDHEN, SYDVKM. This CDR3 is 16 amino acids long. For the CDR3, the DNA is TGTGCCAGCAGTTCACCCGCAGGGGGTGACGATTCACCCCTCCACTTT. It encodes CASSSPAGGDDSPLHF.

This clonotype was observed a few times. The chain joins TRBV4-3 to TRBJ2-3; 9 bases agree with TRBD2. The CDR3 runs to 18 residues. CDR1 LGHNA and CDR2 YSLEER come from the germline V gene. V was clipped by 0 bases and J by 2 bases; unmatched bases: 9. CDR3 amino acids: CASSQEGAAGGPTDTQYF. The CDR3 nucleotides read TGCGCCAGCAGCCAAGAAGGGGCCGCGGGAGGGCCCACAGATACGCAGTATTTT.

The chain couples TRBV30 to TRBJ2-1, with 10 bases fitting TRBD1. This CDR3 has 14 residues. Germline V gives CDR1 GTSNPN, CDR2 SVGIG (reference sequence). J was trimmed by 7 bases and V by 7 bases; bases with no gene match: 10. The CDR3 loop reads CALNRDRGWNEQFF. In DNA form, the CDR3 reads TGTGCCTTGAACCGGGACAGGGGATGGAATGAGCAGTTCTTC.

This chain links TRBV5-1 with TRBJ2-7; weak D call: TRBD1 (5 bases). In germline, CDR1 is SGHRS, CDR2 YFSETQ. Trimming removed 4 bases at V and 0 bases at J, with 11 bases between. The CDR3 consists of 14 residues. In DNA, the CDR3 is TGCGCCAGCAGCGGGTTAGGGGTCTCCTACGAGCAGTACTTC. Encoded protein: CASSGLGVSYEQYF.

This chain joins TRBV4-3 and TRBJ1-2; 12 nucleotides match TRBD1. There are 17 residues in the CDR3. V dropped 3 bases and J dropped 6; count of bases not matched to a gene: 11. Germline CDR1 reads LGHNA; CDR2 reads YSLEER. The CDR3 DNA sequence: TGCGCCAGCAGCCAGCCCGGGACAGGGGGCGTTGTCGATGGCTACACCTTC. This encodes CASSQPGTGGVVDGYTF.

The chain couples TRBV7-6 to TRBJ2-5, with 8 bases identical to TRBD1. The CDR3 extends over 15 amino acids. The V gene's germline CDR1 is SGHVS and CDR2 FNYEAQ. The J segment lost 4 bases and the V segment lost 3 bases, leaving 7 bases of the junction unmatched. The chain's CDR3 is CASSFNTGGRETQYF. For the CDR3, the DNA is TGTGCCAGCAGCTTCAACACAGGGGGACGAGAGACCCAGTACTTC.

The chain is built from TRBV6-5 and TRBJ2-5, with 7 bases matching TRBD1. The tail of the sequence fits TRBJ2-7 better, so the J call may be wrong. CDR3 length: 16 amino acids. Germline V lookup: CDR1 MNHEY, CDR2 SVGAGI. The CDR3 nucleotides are TGTGCCAGCAGTTACATTGGACAGGCAATCTCCTACGAGCAGTACTTC. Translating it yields CASSYIGQAISYEQYF.

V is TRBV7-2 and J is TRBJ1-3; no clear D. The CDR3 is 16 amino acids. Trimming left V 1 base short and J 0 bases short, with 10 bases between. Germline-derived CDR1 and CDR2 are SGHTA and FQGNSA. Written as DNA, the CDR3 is TGTGCCAGCAGCTTAGGTCCGCCTCTCTCTGGAAACACCATATATTTT. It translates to CASSLGPPLSGNTIYF.

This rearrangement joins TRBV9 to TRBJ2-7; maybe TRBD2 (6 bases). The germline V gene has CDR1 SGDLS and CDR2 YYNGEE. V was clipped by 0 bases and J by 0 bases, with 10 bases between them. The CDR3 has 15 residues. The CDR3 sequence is CASSVVGGFSYEQYF. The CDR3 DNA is TGTGCCAGCAGCGTAGTGGGGGGATTCTCCTACGAGCAGTACTTC.

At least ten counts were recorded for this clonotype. CDR3 loop: CASSPWPRRDSYEQYF. The CDR3 nucleotides are TGTGCCAGCAGCCCCTGGCCCCGGCGGGACTCCTACGAGCAGTACTTC. The J gene is TRBJ2-7, the V gene TRBV7-2; D possibly corresponds to TRBD2 (6 bases). Between the trimmed V and J ends, which lost 5 bases and 0 bases, there was a span of 17 bases. The CDR3 length is 16 residues. From germline, CDR1 is SGHTA and CDR2 FQGNSA.

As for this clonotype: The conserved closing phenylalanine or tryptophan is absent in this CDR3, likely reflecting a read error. The CDR3 DNA reads TGCAGTGCGCGCGGGACAGACTCAATAAACATTCAGTACCTC. Translation: CSARGTDSINIQYL. This chain uses TRBV20-1 with TRBJ2-4, with D possibly being TRBD1 (7 bases). The V and J ends lost 6 bases and 6 bases respectively, with 18 bases between them. The CDR3 sequence is 14 residues long. Germline CDR1 DFQATT, CDR2 SNEGSKA (reference sequence).

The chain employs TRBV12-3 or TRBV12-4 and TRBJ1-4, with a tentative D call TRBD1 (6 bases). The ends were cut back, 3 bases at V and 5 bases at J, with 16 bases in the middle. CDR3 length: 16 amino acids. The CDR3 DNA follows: TGTGCCAGCAGTTTTGGCAGGGGTGGGGAGAATGAAAAACTGTTTTTT. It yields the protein CASSFGRGGENEKLFF.

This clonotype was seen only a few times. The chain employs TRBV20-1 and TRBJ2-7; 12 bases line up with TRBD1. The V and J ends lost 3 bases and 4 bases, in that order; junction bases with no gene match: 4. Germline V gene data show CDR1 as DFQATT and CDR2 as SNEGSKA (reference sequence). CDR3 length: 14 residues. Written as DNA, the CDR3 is TGCAGTGCTAGGAGGGACAGGGGGCTGTACGAGCAGTACTTC. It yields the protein CSARRDRGLYEQYF.

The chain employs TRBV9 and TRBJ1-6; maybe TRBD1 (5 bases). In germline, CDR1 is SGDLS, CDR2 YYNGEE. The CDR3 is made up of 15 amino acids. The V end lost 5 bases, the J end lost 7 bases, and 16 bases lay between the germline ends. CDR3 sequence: CASRAGFRGNSPLHF. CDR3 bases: TGTGCCAGCAGGGCAGGGTTTCGCGGGAATTCACCCCTCCACTTT.

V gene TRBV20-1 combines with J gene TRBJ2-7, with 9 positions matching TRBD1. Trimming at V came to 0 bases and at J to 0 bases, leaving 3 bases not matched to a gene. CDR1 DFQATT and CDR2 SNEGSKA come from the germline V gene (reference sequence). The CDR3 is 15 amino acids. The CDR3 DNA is TGCAGTGCTAGAGAATGGACAGGGGACTCCTACGAGCAGTACTTC. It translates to CSAREWTGDSYEQYF.

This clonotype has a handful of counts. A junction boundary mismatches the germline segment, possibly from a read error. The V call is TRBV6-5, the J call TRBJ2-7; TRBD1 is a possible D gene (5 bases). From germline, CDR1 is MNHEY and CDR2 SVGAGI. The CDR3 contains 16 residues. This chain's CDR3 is CASSYYSRRATYVQYF. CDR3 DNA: TGTGCCAGCAGTTACTACTCTCGCAGGGCAACCTACGTGCAGTACTTC.

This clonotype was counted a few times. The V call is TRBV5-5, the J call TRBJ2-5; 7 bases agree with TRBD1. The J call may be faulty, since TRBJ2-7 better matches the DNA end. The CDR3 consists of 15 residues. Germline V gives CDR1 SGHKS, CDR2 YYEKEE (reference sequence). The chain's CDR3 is CASSLDDRVENEQYF. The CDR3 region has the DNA TGTGCCAGCAGCTTGGATGACAGGGTGGAGAACGAGCAGTACTTC.

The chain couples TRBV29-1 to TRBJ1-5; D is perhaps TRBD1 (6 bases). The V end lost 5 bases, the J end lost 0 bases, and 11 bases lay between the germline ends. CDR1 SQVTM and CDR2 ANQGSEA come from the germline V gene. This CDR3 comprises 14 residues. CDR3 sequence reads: CSVNTGNSNQPQHF. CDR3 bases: TGCAGCGTTAACACAGGGAATAGCAATCAGCCCCAGCATTTT.

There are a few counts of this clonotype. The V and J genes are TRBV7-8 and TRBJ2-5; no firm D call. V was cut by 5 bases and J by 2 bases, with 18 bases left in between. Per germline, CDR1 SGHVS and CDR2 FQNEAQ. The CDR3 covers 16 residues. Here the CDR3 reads CASSHPSPDDQETQYF. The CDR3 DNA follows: TGTGCCAGCAGCCACCCCTCACCGGACGATCAAGAGACCCAGTACTTC.

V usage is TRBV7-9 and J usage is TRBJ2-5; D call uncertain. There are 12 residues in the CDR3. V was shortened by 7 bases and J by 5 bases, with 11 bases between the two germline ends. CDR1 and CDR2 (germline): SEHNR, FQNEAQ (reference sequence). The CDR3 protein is CASTTSWETQYF. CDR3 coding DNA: TGTGCCAGCACCACTTCGTGGGAGACCCAGTACTTC.

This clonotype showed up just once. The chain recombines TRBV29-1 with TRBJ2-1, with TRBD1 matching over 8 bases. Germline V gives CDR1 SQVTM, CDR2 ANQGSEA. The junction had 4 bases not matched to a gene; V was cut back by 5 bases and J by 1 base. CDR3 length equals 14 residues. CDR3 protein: CSVRDRKSYNEQFF. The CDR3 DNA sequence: TGCAGCGTTCGGGACAGGAAGTCCTACAATGAGCAGTTCTTC.

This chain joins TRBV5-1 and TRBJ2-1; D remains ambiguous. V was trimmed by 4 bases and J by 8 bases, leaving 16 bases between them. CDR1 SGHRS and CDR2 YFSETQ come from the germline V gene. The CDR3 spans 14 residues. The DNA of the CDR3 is TGCGCCAGCAGCGCGGAACCGTTTGACTATGAGCAGTTCTTC. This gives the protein CASSAEPFDYEQFF.

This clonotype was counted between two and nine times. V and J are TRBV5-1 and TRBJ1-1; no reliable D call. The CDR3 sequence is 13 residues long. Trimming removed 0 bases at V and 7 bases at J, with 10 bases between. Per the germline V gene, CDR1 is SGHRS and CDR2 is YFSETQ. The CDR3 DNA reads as TGCGCCAGCAGCTTGGCTGGCACATATGAAGCTTTCTTT. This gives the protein CASSLAGTYEAFF.